Below, 28 T cell receptor beta chains from the same sample are listed, as sequenced in a study of blood T cell repertoires in COVID-19. Profiling relied on immunoSEQ multiplex PCR, and the TCRdb table lists in-frame clones only, not all of them. The data show about 310,000 clones, around nine tenths seen once. Sequencing used PBMCs or T cells enriched from blood (not recorded which). The receptors shown here come from a woman in her 40s who had recovered from COVID-19.

This clone was recorded only once. This chain links TRBV7-4 with TRBJ2-3; TRBD2 aligns across 9 bases. The CDR3 extends over 16 amino acids. Germline CDR1 SGHVT, CDR2 SQSDAQ. The V and J ends lost 6 bases and 5 bases, in that order; junction bases with no gene match: 12. CDR3 sequence (DNA): TGTGCCAGCAGACGATCACTAGCGGGCTGGGAAGATACGCAGTATTTT. Amino acid sequence: CASRRSLAGWEDTQYF.

V and J are TRBV28 and TRBJ2-5, with D perhaps matching TRBD1 (5 bases). CDR3 length: 15 amino acids. V was shortened by 5 bases and J by 1 base, with 14 bases between the two germline ends. Per germline, CDR1 MDHEN and CDR2 SYDVKM. The CDR3 is CASSGADSGQETQYF. The DNA of the CDR3 is TGTGCCAGCAGTGGAGCCGACAGTGGCCAAGAGACCCAGTACTTC.

V gene TRBV15 combines with J gene TRBJ2-7; 7 nucleotides agree with TRBD2. In germline, CDR1 is LNHNV, CDR2 YYDKDF (reference sequence). This CDR3 region has 15 residues. With V trimmed by 0 bases and J by 3 bases, 5 bases remained unmatched. CDR3 protein: CATSRDGGSNYEQYF. Here the CDR3 DNA reads TGTGCCACCAGCAGAGACGGCGGGAGCAACTACGAGCAGTACTTC.

The count of this clone is one. The CDR3 DNA reads as TGTGCCAGCACCCTTTCGGCAGGTCCAAATTCACCCCTCCACTTT. Its protein product is CASTLSAGPNSPLHF. The chain recombines TRBV28 with TRBJ1-6; D is uncertain. CDR1 is MDHEN and CDR2 is SYDVKM in the germline V gene. Between the trimmed V and J ends, which lost 7 bases and 7 bases, there was a span of 17 bases. This CDR3 contains 15 residues.

Concerning this clone: The junction departs from germline at one end; a sequencing error may be responsible. J is TRBJ2-1 and V is TRBV9; 9 bases agree with TRBD2. CDR1 is SGDLS, CDR2 YYNGEE, per germline. This CDR3 is 13 amino acids long. The CDR3: CASSSVAGVELFF. The CDR3, as DNA: TGTGCCAGCAGCTCCGTAGCGGGGGTCGAGCTGTTCTTC.

V and J are TRBV19 and TRBJ2-1; 9 bases are shared with TRBD1. Germline CDR1 reads LNHDA; CDR2 reads SQIVND (reference sequence). There are 14 residues in the CDR3. The junction had 8 bases not matched to a gene; V was cut back by 6 bases and J by 8 bases. Here the CDR3 reads CASSRDRVSDEQFF. The CDR3, as DNA: TGTGCCAGTAGCCGGGACAGGGTGTCCGATGAGCAGTTCTTC.

The genes are TRBV18 and TRBJ1-2; 7 bases agree with TRBD1. The V and J ends lost 3 bases and 4 bases, in that order; junction bases with no gene match: 17. From germline, CDR1 is KGHSH and CDR2 LQKENI. The CDR3 consists of 18 residues. CDR3 in DNA: TGTGCCAGCTCACCGTTGTCGCAGTCGACAGGGCGAGTCTATGGCTACACCTTC. Protein product: CASSPLSQSTGRVYGYTF.

This rearrangement joins TRBV7-2 to TRBJ2-7; 11 nucleotides line up with TRBD2. The CDR3 is 15 amino acids. CDR1 and CDR2 (germline): SGHTA, FQGNSA. J was trimmed by 0 bases and V by 3 bases; bases with no gene match: 1. DNA for the CDR3: TGTGCCAGCAGCTTTACTAGCGGGGGCTCCTACGAGCAGTACTTC. The encoded protein is CASSFTSGGSYEQYF.

The J gene is TRBJ2-2, the V gene TRBV29-1; 8 nucleotides line up with TRBD1. Trimming cost V 7 bases and J 0 bases; bases outside gene matches: 4. CDR1 is SQVTM, CDR2 ANQGSEA, per germline. This CDR3 region has 14 residues. CDR3 sequence: CSAQDRANTGELFF. In DNA, the CDR3 is TGCAGCGCTCAGGACAGGGCGAACACCGGGGAGCTGTTTTTT.

The genes are TRBV9 and TRBJ2-7; possible D gene TRBD1, 7 bases. The germline gives CDR1 SGDLS, CDR2 YYNGEE. The V and J ends lost 5 bases and 5 bases respectively, with 20 bases between them. CDR3 size: 15 residues. The CDR3 nucleotides are TGTGCCAGCAGTTTCACAGGGGAGGCTGATGACGAGCAGTACTTC. The encoded protein is CASSFTGEADDEQYF. Based on the CDR3 plus reference TRBV9 and TRBJ2-7, the full variable domain is DSGVTQTPKHLITATGQRVTLRCSPRSGDLSVYWYQQSLDQGLQFLIQYYNGEERAKGNILERFSAQQFPDLHSELNLSSLELGDSALYFCASSFTGEADDEQYFGPGTRLTVT.

The rearrangement uses TRBV18 and TRBJ1-2, with D tentatively TRBD1 (5 bases). Germline lookup yields CDR1 KGHSH and CDR2 LQKENI. The germline V and J ends were trimmed by 5 bases and 4 bases, with 14 bases remaining between them. The CDR3 has 14 amino acids. The CDR3 sequence: CASSESRDLYGYTF. Written as DNA, the CDR3 is TGTGCCAGCTCAGAATCGCGGGACCTCTATGGCTACACCTTC.

This clone was seen just once. V and J are TRBV11-1 and TRBJ2-1, with 10 positions matching TRBD1. V shed 3 bases and J 2 bases; nucleotides not matched to a gene: 4. CDR1 and CDR2 (germline): SGHAT, FQDESV (reference sequence). This CDR3 spans 16 amino acids. CDR3 sequence: CASSFDGTGAYNEQFF. CDR3 DNA sequence: TGTGCCAGCAGCTTTGATGGGACAGGGGCCTACAATGAGCAGTTCTTC.

The chain joins TRBV7-9 to TRBJ2-7; D possibly corresponds to TRBD2 (5 bases). Trimming stripped 5 bases from V and 0 bases from J, with 8 bases between. The CDR3 runs to 13 residues. Germline V CDR1 and CDR2: SEHNR, FQNEAQ (reference sequence). This CDR3 reads CASSGSGSYEQYF. The DNA for the CDR3 is TGTGCCAGCAGCGGGAGTGGCTCCTACGAGCAGTACTTC.

This chain links TRBV27 with TRBJ2-7, with TRBD2 matching over 7 bases. The CDR3 is 17 residues long. Losses at the gene ends were 4 bases for V and 5 bases for J; bases not matched to a gene: 17. Germline lookup yields CDR1 MNHEY and CDR2 SMNVEV (reference sequence). The CDR3 region is CASSSPTSPKGTHEQYF. The CDR3 nucleotides read TGTGCCAGCAGTTCCCCGACTAGCCCAAAGGGCACCCACGAGCAGTACTTC.

The rearrangement uses TRBV29-1 and TRBJ2-5; 9 bases fit TRBD1. With V trimmed by 2 bases and J by 5 bases, 3 bases remained unmatched. This CDR3 spans 13 amino acids. CDR1 is SQVTM, CDR2 ANQGSEA, per germline. The CDR3 loop reads CSVEHRGLETQYF. The CDR3 DNA is TGCAGCGTTGAACACAGGGGGCTCGAGACCCAGTACTTC.

The chain couples TRBV2 to TRBJ1-5; D is uncertain. This CDR3 comprises 14 residues. The germline V gene has CDR1 SNHLY and CDR2 FYNNEI. V was shortened by 1 base and J by 6 bases, with 10 bases between the two germline ends. CDR3: CASSEGQNLQPQHF. The CDR3 DNA follows: TGTGCCAGCAGTGAAGGGCAGAATCTTCAGCCCCAGCATTTT.

The chain is built from TRBV28 and TRBJ1-1; TRBD1 aligns across 8 bases. V shed 11 bases and J 0 bases; nucleotides not matched to a gene: 5. This CDR3 has 13 residues. Germline-derived CDR1 and CDR2 are MDHEN and SYDVKM. Here the CDR3 DNA reads TGTGCCTCCCGGGACAGGCTGAACACTGAAGCTTTCTTT. The encoded protein is CASRDRLNTEAFF. The full variable domain, completed using reference TRBV28 and TRBJ1-1, is DVKVTQSSRYLVKRTGEKVFLECVQDMDHENMFWYRQDPGLGLRLIYFSYDVKMKEKGDIPEGYSVSREKKERFSLILESASTNQTSMYLCASRDRLNTEAFFGQGTRLTVV.

This clone was recorded a few times. The V gene is TRBV28, the J gene TRBJ2-1; the match to TRBD1 covers 10 bases. There are 14 residues in the CDR3. Trimming cost V 4 bases and J 8 bases; bases outside gene matches: 5. Germline loops: CDR1 MDHEN, CDR2 SYDVKM. The CDR3 loop reads CASSSGQGWDEQFF. The CDR3 DNA reads TGTGCCAGCAGTTCGGGACAGGGGTGGGATGAGCAGTTCTTC.

The V call is TRBV10-3, the J call TRBJ2-7; possibly TRBD1 for D (6 bases). The CDR3 consists of 14 residues. Looked up from germline, CDR1 is ENHRY and CDR2 is SYGVKD. The V and J ends lost 8 bases and 4 bases respectively, with 18 bases between them. CDR3 sequence (DNA): TGTGCCATCGCCCCTCCGGACAGAGCTTACGAGCAGTACTTC. Translated, it gives CAIAPPDRAYEQYF.

The V and J genes are TRBV7-2 and TRBJ2-7; 9 bases fit TRBD2. The J segment lost 4 bases and the V segment lost 6 bases, leaving 4 bases of the junction unmatched. The CDR3 contains 13 residues. The germline V gene has CDR1 SGHTA and CDR2 FQGNSA. CDR3 in amino acids: CASRLAGRYEQYF. The CDR3 bases are TGTGCCAGCAGGCTAGCGGGGAGATACGAGCAGTACTTC.

This clone was counted between two and nine times. The chain carries TRBV28 and TRBJ1-4, with TRBD1 matching over 7 bases. V gave up 5 bases and J gave up 8 bases; unmatched junction bases: 11. The CDR3 covers 15 residues. Germline CDR1 is MDHEN and CDR2 is SYDVKM. The DNA of the CDR3 is TGTGCCAGCAGTGAGCACAGGGGCGGGGGGGAAAAACTGTTTTTT. It translates to CASSEHRGGGEKLFF.

The chain recombines TRBV30 with TRBJ1-1; possibly TRBD1 for D (5 bases). The CDR3 is 13 residues long. V gave up 5 bases and J gave up 4 bases, with 14 bases separating them. Germline-derived CDR1 and CDR2 are GTSNPN and SVGIG (reference sequence). The DNA for the CDR3 is TGTGCCTGGGGGATCGGGGGTGGCACTGAAGCTTTCTTT. This encodes CAWGIGGGTEAFF.

This chain connects TRBV9 to TRBJ2-7; D possibly corresponds to TRBD1 (6 bases). This CDR3 has 17 residues. Trimming pared 1 base from V and 5 bases from J, leaving 22 bases between. CDR1 is SGDLS and CDR2 is YYNGEE in the germline V gene. DNA for the CDR3: TGTGCCAGCAGCGTAAACCAACAGGGTACTTCAGGTAACGAGCAGTACTTC. Protein product: CASSVNQQGTSGNEQYF.

The gene calls are TRBV2 and TRBJ2-1; weak D call: TRBD1 (6 bases). CDR1 and CDR2 from the germline V gene are SNHLY and FYNNEI. The CDR3 is 13 residues long. V gave up 5 bases and J gave up 2 bases, with 7 bases separating them. CDR3 DNA: TGTGCCAGCAGTCGGGACACCTACAATGAGCAGTTCTTC. Its protein product is CASSRDTYNEQFF.

The V gene is TRBV5-1, the J gene TRBJ1-1; 7 positions match TRBD1. Looked up from germline, CDR1 is SGHRS and CDR2 is YFSETQ. There are 13 residues in the CDR3. V shed 2 bases, J shed 4 bases, and the junction held 2 bases outside the gene matches. CDR3 DNA: TGCGCCAGCAGCTTCGGACAGGCCACTGAAGCTTTCTTT. It is translated as CASSFGQATEAFF.

The chain combines TRBV5-5 with TRBJ2-1; D is ambiguous. V was clipped by 6 bases and J by 6 bases, with 10 bases between them. This CDR3 region has 12 residues. Germline V CDR1 and CDR2: SGHKS, YYEKEE (reference sequence). The CDR3 region has the DNA TGTGCCAGCACTAGGAGTGCCAATGAGCAGTTCTTC. It yields the protein CASTRSANEQFF.

The V and J genes are TRBV6-2 or TRBV6-3 and TRBJ1-1, with D uncertain. Trimming took off 5 bases at V and 0 bases at J, with 4 bases between the two ends. The V gene's germline CDR1 is MNHEY and CDR2 SVGEGT. The CDR3 loop spans 12 amino acids. The CDR3 nucleotides read TGTGCCAGCAGTACTTTGAACACTGAAGCTTTCTTT. Protein: CASSTLNTEAFF.

This clone has just one count. The CDR3 DNA follows: TGTGCCAGCAGCCCCCGGACAGAGTTCTACACTGAAGCTTTCTTT. This sequence encodes CASSPRTEFYTEAFF. The V and J genes are TRBV13 and TRBJ1-1; D is perhaps TRBD1 (6 bases). The CDR3 covers 15 residues. Germline CDR1 and CDR2: PRHDT and FYEKMQ (reference sequence). V shed 5 bases and J shed 3 bases, with 16 bases lying between them.